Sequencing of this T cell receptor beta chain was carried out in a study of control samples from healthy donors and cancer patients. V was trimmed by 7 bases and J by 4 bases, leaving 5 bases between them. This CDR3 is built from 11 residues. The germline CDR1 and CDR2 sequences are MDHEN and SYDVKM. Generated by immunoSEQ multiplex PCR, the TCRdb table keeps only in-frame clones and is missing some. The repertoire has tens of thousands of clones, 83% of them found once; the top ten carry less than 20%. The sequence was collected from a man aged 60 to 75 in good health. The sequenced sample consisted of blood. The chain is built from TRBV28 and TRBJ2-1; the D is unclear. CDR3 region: CASNLYNEQFF. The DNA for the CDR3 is TGTGCCAGCAACCTGTACAATGAGCAGTTCTTC.